This T cell receptor beta chain emerged from a study of shared clonotypes between healthy human individuals. About this clone: Its specificity is unknown.

The method was immunoSEQ multiplex PCR; TCRdb's version includes in-frame clones alone and lacks a portion of them. Among about 980,000 clones listed, 76% were seen once. Donors were healthy HIV-negative adults without recent acute infections or vaccinations. The CD4+ fraction was divided into a CD45RA+ naive subset and a CD45RA-negative memory subset. Findings of the study overall: Naive subsets generally had larger estimated richness than memory subsets.

This TCR was sampled from a man in his late teens or twenties in good health. Material for sequencing was memory CD4+ T cells sorted from blood. Subset meaning: CD45RA-negative fraction.

The CDR3 DNA reads TGTGCCAGCAGTTCTCCGACTAGCGGGAGTCGGAATGAGCAGTTCTTC. Protein: CASSSPTSGSRNEQFF. The chain carries TRBV27 and TRBJ2-1; 12 nucleotides agree with TRBD2. The CDR3 has 16 amino acids. Per the germline V gene, CDR1 is MNHEY and CDR2 is SMNVEV (reference sequence). Germline trimming cut 4 bases from V and 7 bases from J; bases unmatched to any gene: 8.